These T cell receptor beta chains were read from a single sample in a study of blood T cell repertoires in COVID-19. Sequencing used immunoSEQ multiplex PCR; TCRdb keeps in-frame clones, though not all of them. The table includes roughly 86,000 clones, roughly nine tenths detected once. Specimen: peripheral blood. The receptor source for this set is a middle-aged man with active or convalescent COVID-19. The conserved cysteine and the conserved F or W are not part of the CDR3 here. Not every row has a clone size; where given, it reads once, few, many or a size class.

v_gene: TRBV25-1
j_gene: TRBJ2-2
abundance: -
CDR3aa: ASSEYSSRGTGELF

v_gene: TRBV25-1
j_gene: TRBJ2-5
abundance: -
CDR3aa: ASTGTSGGLAETQY

v_gene: TRBV6-5
j_gene: TRBJ1-2
abundance: -
CDR3aa: ASSFSGAKGYT

v_gene: TRBV30
j_gene: TRBJ1-5
abundance: -
CDR3aa: IQTNQPQH

v_gene: TRBV28
j_gene: TRBJ2-2
abundance: -
CDR3aa: ASSSGADTGELF

v_gene: TRBV7-8
j_gene: TRBJ2-5
abundance: once
CDR3aa: ASSLGPQLQETQY

v_gene: TRBV14
j_gene: TRBJ2-3
abundance: -
CDR3aa: ASSRVRTSPSTDTQY

v_gene: TRBV3-1/TRBV3-2
j_gene: TRBJ1-1
abundance: few
CDR3aa: ASRGGDTTTEAF

v_gene: TRBV19
j_gene: TRBJ1-2
abundance: -
CDR3aa: ASKRSGVKGDYGYT

v_gene: TRBV27
j_gene: TRBJ2-1
abundance: -
CDR3aa: ASSAGTGKSYNEQF

v_gene: TRBV10-1
j_gene: TRBJ1-2
abundance: -
CDR3aa: ASSEWGDGKR

v_gene: TRBV19
j_gene: TRBJ2-3
abundance: -
CDR3aa: ASRTGEGTDTQY

v_gene: TRBV19
j_gene: TRBJ1-2
abundance: -
CDR3aa: ASSTDRESGYT

v_gene: TRBV7-2
j_gene: TRBJ2-5
abundance: -
CDR3aa: ASSPPPSGPETQY

v_gene: TRBV27
j_gene: TRBJ2-3
abundance: -
CDR3aa: ASSRRTGVTDTQY

v_gene: TRBV9
j_gene: TRBJ2-3
abundance: -
CDR3aa: ASSVGLAASTDTQY

v_gene: TRBV2
j_gene: TRBJ1-1
abundance: -
CDR3aa: ASSEGGGRNTEAF

v_gene: TRBV3-1/TRBV3-2
j_gene: TRBJ2-3
abundance: once
CDR3aa: ASSQATDRIGTQY

v_gene: TRBV10-1
j_gene: TRBJ2-3
abundance: few
CDR3aa: ASSGAGVDTQY

v_gene: TRBV14
j_gene: TRBJ2-1
abundance: once
CDR3aa: ASSQPSGGLNEQF

v_gene: TRBV19
j_gene: TRBJ1-6
abundance: -
CDR3aa: ASSWGTGGNSPLH

v_gene: TRBV10-1
j_gene: TRBJ2-5
abundance: -
CDR3aa: ASSARQGSQETQY

v_gene: TRBV5-8
j_gene: TRBJ2-3
abundance: few
CDR3aa: ASSFGGGTDTQY

v_gene: TRBV6-4
j_gene: TRBJ1-4
abundance: -
CDR3aa: ASSDLSPGSAGEKLF

v_gene: TRBV9
j_gene: TRBJ1-1
abundance: -
CDR3aa: ASSVQGPSTEAF

v_gene: TRBV28
j_gene: TRBJ1-2
abundance: -
CDR3aa: ASSLSSWGRGGYT

v_gene: TRBV4-2
j_gene: TRBJ1-2
abundance: -
CDR3aa: ASSQVQLDSSYGYT

v_gene: TRBV4-2
j_gene: TRBJ2-2
abundance: -
CDR3aa: ASSQELAGAHTGELF

v_gene: TRBV7-2
j_gene: TRBJ2-1
abundance: -
CDR3aa: ASSLGRRGSSYNEQF

v_gene: TRBV3-1/TRBV3-2
j_gene: TRBJ1-2
abundance: -
CDR3aa: ASSQVENLLDRETRDYGYT

v_gene: TRBV10-1
j_gene: TRBJ2-3
abundance: -
CDR3aa: ASSAGQGLY

v_gene: TRBV28
j_gene: TRBJ2-1
abundance: -
CDR3aa: ASRAGYNEQF

v_gene: TRBV6-2/TRBV6-3
j_gene: TRBJ1-5
abundance: -
CDR3aa: ASSYVTHSNQPQH

v_gene: TRBV6-2/TRBV6-3
j_gene: TRBJ2-7
abundance: once
CDR3aa: ASSGPVQSYEQY

v_gene: TRBV27
j_gene: TRBJ2-2
abundance: once
CDR3aa: ASRDRGRRIAGELF

v_gene: TRBV15
j_gene: TRBJ2-2
abundance: -
CDR3aa: ATSRGTGRVTGELF

v_gene: TRBV4-1
j_gene: TRBJ2-1
abundance: -
CDR3aa: ASSLRGGREQF

v_gene: TRBV10-2
j_gene: TRBJ1-6
abundance: -
CDR3aa: ASMAQNNSPLH

v_gene: TRBV6-6
j_gene: TRBJ2-1
abundance: once
CDR3aa: ASSSGGAQYNEQF

v_gene: TRBV19
j_gene: TRBJ2-1
abundance: -
CDR3aa: ASTSANEQF

v_gene: TRBV2
j_gene: TRBJ2-7
abundance: -
CDR3aa: ASSVGTGDYEQY

v_gene: TRBV3-1/TRBV3-2
j_gene: TRBJ1-2
abundance: -
CDR3aa: ASSQDLKGGVSGYT

v_gene: TRBV2
j_gene: TRBJ2-5
abundance: -
CDR3aa: ASRGTGYETQY

v_gene: TRBV3-1/TRBV3-2
j_gene: TRBJ2-3
abundance: once
CDR3aa: ASSPLTDTDTQY

v_gene: TRBV19
j_gene: TRBJ1-5
abundance: -
CDR3aa: ASSIVSARGNQPQH

v_gene: TRBV19
j_gene: TRBJ1-3
abundance: -
CDR3aa: ASSIGQVGNTIY